The rows below give T cell receptor beta chains drawn from one sample of a study of cytomegalovirus exposure and HLA in healthy donors. Sequencing was performed with immunoSEQ multiplex PCR; in TCRdb, only in-frame clones are kept and a portion is missing. The sample has about 170,000 clones, about 80% seen once. The specimen sequenced was PBMCs. The receptor source for this set is a woman aged 50 to 65 in good health and CMV-seropositive. Each CDR3 is given with its conserved first and last residue. A D gene is named only where the DNA matches it firmly. The listing skips clone size in some rows; elsewhere it reads once, few, many or a size class.

CDR3 length,V gene,clone size,D gene,J gene,CDR3 protein,CDR3 DNA
15,TRBV9,.,.,TRBJ1-3,CASSVNQGAGNTIYF,TGTGCCAGCAGCGTAAATCAGGGTGCTGGAAACACCATATATTTT
15,TRBV4-3,.,.,TRBJ2-5,CASSQDRSTVETQYF,TGCGCCAGCAGCCAAGATAGATCGACAGTGGAGACCCAGTACTTC
14,TRBV7-2,.,.,TRBJ2-3,CASSLGLTTDTQYF,TGTGCCAGCAGCCTGGGACTTACCACAGATACGCAGTATTTT
14,TRBV28,few,.,TRBJ1-2,CASNRQVTNYGYTF,TGTGCCAGCAATCGGCAGGTGACTAACTATGGCTACACCTTC
15,TRBV6-5,.,.,TRBJ2-1,CASSYSTGNYNEQFF,TGTGCCAGCAGTTACTCCACAGGGAACTACAATGAGCAGTTCTTC
13,TRBV30,.,.,TRBJ1-4,CAWSEAGWEKLFF,TGTGCCTGGAGTGAGGCAGGGTGGGAAAAACTGTTTTTT
14,TRBV28,.,.,TRBJ2-3,CASSFYQGTDTQYF,TGTGCCAGCAGTTTCTATCAGGGCACAGATACGCAGTATTTT
15,TRBV6-1,.,.,TRBJ1-5,CASSEMRIQGQPQHF,TGTGCCAGCAGTGAAATGCGTATACAGGGCCAGCCCCAGCATTTT
14,TRBV5-5,.,.,TRBJ2-2,CASSLAQDTGELFF,TGTGCCAGCAGCTTGGCCCAGGACACCGGGGAGCTGTTTTTT
14,TRBV7-8,.,TRBD1,TRBJ2-7,CASSLGTGSYEQYF,TGTGCCAGCAGCCTCGGGACAGGGTCCTACGAGCAGTACTTC
14,TRBV6-1,few,TRBD1,TRBJ1-1,CASSSTGAWTEAFF,TGTGCCAGCAGTTCAACAGGGGCGTGGACTGAAGCTTTCTTT
15,TRBV28,.,.,TRBJ2-5,CASSSTRSPQETQYF,TGTGCCAGCAGCAGTACCAGGTCCCCGCAAGAGACCCAGTACTTC
16,TRBV19,.,.,TRBJ1-5,CASTLFGGARGQPQHF,TGTGCCAGTACCCTATTTGGGGGGGCGCGGGGACAGCCCCAGCATTTT
16,TRBV28,.,.,TRBJ1-1,CASSFITRSVNTEAFF,TGTGCCAGCAGTTTTATCACCAGGTCCGTGAACACTGAAGCTTTCTTT
13,TRBV29-1,.,.,TRBJ1-2,CSVTLGGDYGYTF,TGCAGTGTAACTCTGGGGGGGGACTATGGCTACACCTTC
13,TRBV7-9,.,TRBD1,TRBJ2-1,CAGGLGQGYEQFF,TGTGCCGGAGGACTGGGACAGGGGTATGAGCAGTTCTTC
15,TRBV7-2,.,.,TRBJ2-5,CASSLLSRRSETQYF,TGTGCCAGCAGCTTATTGTCTCGGAGGTCCGAGACCCAGTACTTC
14,TRBV18,.,TRBD1,TRBJ1-2,CASTWTGSSDGYTF,TGTGCCAGCACTTGGACAGGGTCCTCAGATGGCTACACCTTC
15,TRBV7-8,.,.,TRBJ1-4,CASSLAGRVNEKLFF,TGTGCCAGCAGCTTAGCGGGCAGGGTAAATGAAAAACTGTTTTTT
14,TRBV6-6,few,TRBD1,TRBJ1-1,CASSRTGGDTEAFF,TGTGCCAGCAGTAGGACAGGCGGTGACACTGAAGCTTTCTTT
15,TRBV7-6,.,TRBD1,TRBJ1-2,CASSFEETGGNGYTF,TGTGCCAGCAGCTTCGAAGAGACAGGGGGCAATGGCTACACCTTC
16,TRBV15,few,.,TRBJ1-5,CATSRDLSGLNQPQHF,TGTGCCACCAGCAGAGATCTTTCAGGGCTCAATCAGCCCCAGCATTTT
14,TRBV27,.,.,TRBJ2-7,CASSPGSNAYEQYF,TGTGCCAGCAGTCCAGGGTCTAACGCCTACGAGCAGTACTTC
14,TRBV7-2,once,TRBD1,TRBJ2-7,CASSPRTGTLEQYF,TGTGCCAGCAGCCCCCGGACAGGGACTCTTGAACAGTACTTC
13,TRBV6-6,.,.,TRBJ1-5,CASSYGPEGPQHF,TGTGCCAGCAGTTACGGCCCTGAGGGGCCCCAGCATTTT
13,TRBV5-1,.,.,TRBJ1-6,CASSRTVNSPLHF,TGCGCCAGCAGTCGGACAGTAAATTCACCCCTCCACTTT
17,TRBV6-1,once,.,TRBJ2-3,CASSALPGGSDTDTQYF,TGTGCCAGCAGTGCCCTCCCTGGAGGGAGTGACACAGATACGCAGTATTTT
16,TRBV19,.,.,TRBJ1-1,CASSIDPQTMNTEAFF,TGTGCCAGTAGTATAGATCCCCAGACTATGAACACTGAAGCTTTCTTT
15,TRBV7-9,.,TRBD1,TRBJ1-2,CASSLDGTVSDGYTF,TGTGCCAGCAGCTTAGATGGGACAGTATCTGATGGCTACACCTTC
15,TRBV21-1,.,.,TRBJ1-1,CASSKLRTEKAEAFF,TGTGCCAGCAGCAAATTGAGGACAGAAAAAGCTGAAGCTTTCTTT
15,TRBV6-1,.,.,TRBJ2-1,CASKGGGAPYNEQFF,TGTGCCAGCAAAGGTGGCGGAGCGCCCTACAATGAGCAGTTCTTC
15,TRBV6-4,.,.,TRBJ1-2,CASSDHPWTYYGYTF,TGTGCCAGCAGTGACCACCCGTGGACATACTATGGCTACACCTTC
13,TRBV19,few,.,TRBJ1-4,CASSNGVNEKLFF,TGTGCCAGTAGTAACGGAGTTAATGAAAAACTGTTTTTT
12,TRBV18,once,.,TRBJ1-6,CASSPGNSPLHF,TGTGCCAGCTCACCCGGTAATTCACCCCTCCACTTT
15,TRBV6-6,.,TRBD1,TRBJ1-2,CASSYSRGLEDGYTF,TGTGCCAGCAGTTACTCGAGGGGGCTCGAAGATGGCTACACCTTC
13,TRBV25-1,.,.,TRBJ2-1,CASSGNSVNEQFF,TGTGCCAGCAGTGGTAATAGTGTCAATGAGCAGTTCTTC
15,TRBV6-5,.,TRBD1,TRBJ2-2,CASSPDRGRIGELFF,TGTGCCAGCAGTCCCGACAGGGGGCGGATCGGGGAGCTGTTTTTT
13,TRBV28,.,.,TRBJ2-5,CASSSGTDFAQYF,TGTGCCAGCAGTTCCGGGACTGACTTCGCCCAGTACTTC
14,TRBV2,.,.,TRBJ1-5,CASSRDSGNQPQHF,TGTGCCAGCAGTCGGGACTCTGGCAATCAGCCCCAGCATTTT
16,TRBV27,.,.,TRBJ1-2,CASNSHNRSPNYGYTF,TGTGCCAGCAATTCCCACAACAGGAGCCCTAACTATGGCTACACCTTC
13,TRBV6-5,once,.,TRBJ2-3,CASSVGSTDTQYF,TGTGCCAGCAGTGTCGGTAGCACAGATACGCAGTATTTT
15,TRBV27,.,.,TRBJ1-3,CASSFDSRSGNTIYF,TGTGCCAGCAGCTTCGACAGCCGCTCTGGAAACACCATATATTTT